The 25 T cell receptor beta chains given below trace back to one sample, sequenced in a study of Ad26.COV2.S vaccination and SARS-CoV-2 variants. Profiling relied on immunoSEQ multiplex PCR, and the TCRdb table lists in-frame clones only, not all of them. The sample records 400,000 to 500,000 clones, around nine tenths being singletons. Treatment indicated: around 19 received Ad26.COV2.S at low or high dose, single or two shots; about 5 received placebo; per-sample allocation not given. Sampling was performed 63 days after the first vaccine or placebo injection. The sequencing here drew on peripheral blood, taken in a trial of Ad26.COV2.S vaccine versus placebo. Receptors were obtained from a person between 18 and 59 years old who received the Ad26.COV2.S COVID-19 vaccine or a placebo.

This rearrangement joins TRBV2 to TRBJ1-5; 9 positions agree with TRBD1. CDR1 and CDR2 (germline): SNHLY, FYNNEI. With V trimmed by 3 bases and J by 9 bases, 3 bases remained unmatched. This CDR3 has 13 residues. The CDR3 spells CASSEGQGLPQHF. CDR3 DNA sequence: TGTGCCAGCAGTGAGGGACAGGGACTGCCCCAGCATTTT.

The chain couples TRBV6-2 or TRBV6-3 to TRBJ2-5, with TRBD1 matching over 8 bases. Trimming removed 4 bases from V and 4 bases from J; junction bases left unmatched: 5. From germline, CDR1 is MNHEY and CDR2 SVGEGT. The CDR3 totals 14 residues. CDR3 sequence: CASSLQGVGETQYF. The CDR3 coding sequence is TGTGCCAGCAGTTTACAGGGGGTTGGAGAGACCCAGTACTTC.

The CDR3 DNA reads as TGCGCCAGCAGCCAAGATCAGGCAGGAGGAACGATGAACACTGAAGCTTTCTTT. This gives the protein CASSQDQAGGTMNTEAFF. The chain links TRBV4-1 to TRBJ1-1, with D unresolved. Germline V gene data show CDR1 as MGHRA and CDR2 as YSYEKL. The V and J ends lost 0 bases and 0 bases respectively, with 17 bases between them. The CDR3 has 18 amino acids.

V gene TRBV7-3 combines with J gene TRBJ2-2, with D maybe TRBD1 (5 bases). Looked up from germline, CDR1 is SGHTA and CDR2 is FQGTGA. Trimming removed 0 bases from V and 1 base from J, with 9 bases in between. CDR3 length: 16 amino acids. CDR3 bases: TGTGCCAGCAGCTTAACGTCTCAGGGGAACACCGGGGAGCTGTTTTTT. Its protein product is CASSLTSQGNTGELFF.

The chain couples TRBV6-5 to TRBJ1-2; tentative D call: TRBD1 (5 bases). CDR3 size: 14 residues. CDR1 MNHEY and CDR2 SVGAGI come from the germline V gene. V was shortened by 7 bases and J by 8 bases, with 20 bases between the two germline ends. The CDR3, as DNA: TGTGCCAGCACCAGATCCGTCCGGGGGTCAGGCTACACCTTC. Amino acids: CASTRSVRGSGYTF.

The chain recombines TRBV9 with TRBJ2-5, with TRBD2 identical over 7 bases. Unmatched junction bases numbered 2, after V lost 5 bases and J lost 7 bases. The CDR3 runs to 11 residues. Germline loops: CDR1 SGDLS, CDR2 YYNGEE. The CDR3 protein is CASSSGWTQYF. In DNA form, the CDR3 reads TGTGCCAGCAGTAGCGGGTGGACCCAGTACTTC.

J is TRBJ1-5 and V is TRBV30, with D maybe TRBD1 (5 bases). Germline values: CDR1 GTSNPN, CDR2 SVGIG (reference sequence). V lost 1 base, J lost 6 bases, and 10 bases lay in between. The CDR3 loop spans 13 amino acids. The CDR3 protein is CAWSAGKRQPQHF. DNA of the CDR3: TGTGCCTGGAGTGCAGGGAAGCGTCAGCCCCAGCATTTT.

This chain uses TRBV28 with TRBJ1-3; D is perhaps TRBD1 (5 bases). V gave up 1 base and J gave up 0 bases, with 10 bases separating them. The CDR3 has 16 amino acids. CDR1 and CDR2 (germline): MDHEN, SYDVKM. CDR3 coding DNA: TGTGCCAGCAGTTTATCGGTCGGGGGCTCTGGAAACACCATATATTTT. It codes for CASSLSVGGSGNTIYF.

The rearrangement links TRBV4-1 to TRBJ2-1; D is possibly TRBD2 (6 bases). This CDR3 has 15 residues. Germline V lookup: CDR1 MGHRA, CDR2 YSYEKL. The germline V and J ends were trimmed by 4 bases and 0 bases, with 10 bases remaining between them. DNA for the CDR3: TGCGCCAGCAGCCCGGGGGTAAGCTCCTACAATGAGCAGTTCTTC. It yields the protein CASSPGVSSYNEQFF.

The rearrangement joins TRBV19 to TRBJ1-5, with a tentative D call TRBD1 (6 bases). The CDR3 is 15 amino acids. Germline V gene lookup returns CDR1 LNHDA and CDR2 SQIVND (reference sequence). Trimming stripped 2 bases from V and 4 bases from J, with 12 bases between. The CDR3 region is CASSISGVMNQPQHF. The CDR3, as DNA: TGTGCCAGTAGTATATCAGGGGTGATGAATCAGCCCCAGCATTTT.

The genes are TRBV5-6 and TRBJ2-5; no clear D. This CDR3 region has 14 residues. Germline CDR1 reads SGHDT; CDR2 reads YYEEEE. V was cut by 4 bases and J by 4 bases, with 14 bases left in between. The CDR3 sequence: CASSLGPAGETQYF. CDR3 sequence (DNA): TGTGCCAGCAGCCTTGGGCCCGCAGGAGAGACCCAGTACTTC.

This clone has more than one count but fewer than ten. The chain combines TRBV7-3 with TRBJ2-7, with D perhaps matching TRBD1 or TRBD2 (6 bases each). The germline V gene encodes CDR1 SGHTA and CDR2 FQGTGA. CDR3 size: 14 residues. Trimming removed 5 bases at V and 2 bases at J, with 13 bases between. CDR3 protein: CASSQQGGPYEQYF. The CDR3 nucleotides are TGTGCCAGCAGCCAACAGGGAGGTCCCTACGAGCAGTACTTC.

This clone was detected once. The chain carries TRBV5-4 and TRBJ1-1; the D gene is possibly TRBD1 (5 bases). This CDR3 contains 12 residues. Deletions cut 2 bases from V and 10 bases from J, with 12 bases between. Germline V lookup: CDR1 SGHNT, CDR2 YYREEE (reference sequence). CDR3 amino acids: CASSFDQGRAFF. For the CDR3, the DNA is TGTGCCAGCAGCTTTGACCAGGGTCGAGCTTTCTTT.

The chain links TRBV4-3 to TRBJ1-4; D gene unclear. Germline CDR1 is LGHNA and CDR2 is YSLEER. Deletions cut 0 bases from V and 6 bases from J, with 8 bases between. The CDR3 is made up of 14 amino acids. This CDR3 is CASSQETSDEKLFF. Written as DNA, the CDR3 is TGCGCCAGCAGCCAAGAGACTTCGGATGAAAAACTGTTTTTT.

The rearrangement links TRBV28 to TRBJ2-1, with 7 bases identical to TRBD1. The CDR3 sequence is 14 residues long. The J segment lost 6 bases and the V segment lost 7 bases, leaving 9 bases of the junction unmatched. Per germline, CDR1 MDHEN and CDR2 SYDVKM. The CDR3 region has the DNA TGTGCCAGCACTCCGTCGGGACAGACCAATGAGCAGTTCTTC. This codes for CASTPSGQTNEQFF.

The CDR3 region is CASSQRAAYSYEQYF. In DNA form, the CDR3 reads TGCGCCAGCAGTCAAAGGGCAGCCTACTCCTACGAGCAGTACTTC. The chain is built from TRBV23-1 and TRBJ2-7; D remains ambiguous. TRBV23-1 is classed as an ORF, of uncertain function. The CDR3 has 15 residues. Trimming cost V 2 bases and J 0 bases, with 11 bases left between them.

This rearrangement joins TRBV6-2 or TRBV6-3 to TRBJ2-7; TRBD1 agrees at 9 bases. Germline V gives CDR1 MNHEY, CDR2 SVGEGT. With V trimmed by 1 base and J by 3 bases, 7 bases remained unmatched. The CDR3 is 16 amino acids. CDR3 in DNA: TGTGCCAGCAGTTACTTTGGGACAGGGAACCTCTACGAGCAGTACTTC. Its translation is CASSYFGTGNLYEQYF.

The J gene is TRBJ1-2, the V gene TRBV24-1; 10 nucleotides align to TRBD1. J was trimmed by 6 bases and V by 7 bases; bases with no gene match: 4. The germline V gene encodes CDR1 KGHDR and CDR2 SFDVKD. CDR3 length equals 13 residues. This chain's CDR3 is CATSRDRGDGYTF. The CDR3 nucleotides are TGTGCCACCAGCCGGGACAGGGGCGATGGCTACACCTTC.

The rearrangement links TRBV18 to TRBJ2-7; D possibly corresponds to TRBD2 (6 bases). The ends were cut back, 3 bases at V and 6 bases at J, with 15 bases in the middle. The germline V gene has CDR1 KGHSH and CDR2 LQKENI. This CDR3 region has 14 residues. CDR3 DNA: TGTGCCAGCTCACCCGGGGGTTCGGTCGGCGAGCAGTACTTC. Translated, it gives CASSPGGSVGEQYF.

The V and J genes are TRBV5-4 and TRBJ2-1; D possibly corresponds to TRBD1 (6 bases). The CDR3 sequence is 14 residues long. Looked up from germline, CDR1 is SGHNT and CDR2 is YYREEE (reference sequence). V lost 3 bases to trimming and J lost 14 bases, with 21 bases between them. The CDR3, as DNA: TGTGCCAGCAGCTGGGCCCCACAGGGTTTTGGGGAGTTCTTC. Translated: CASSWAPQGFGEFF.

Comment on this clone: This specimen includes other DNA sequences encoding the same CDR3. The V call is TRBV19, the J call TRBJ1-1; no clear D. There are 13 residues in the CDR3. Germline-derived CDR1 and CDR2 are LNHDA and SQIVND (reference sequence). V was pared by 3 bases and J by 2 bases, with 7 bases between. Here the CDR3 reads CASSMGGNTEAFF. The CDR3 region has the DNA TGTGCCAGTAGTATGGGAGGAAACACTGAAGCTTTCTTT.

The chain combines TRBV12-5 with TRBJ2-1; D might be TRBD1 (6 bases). V gave up 3 bases and J gave up 5 bases, with 11 bases separating them. The CDR3 covers 14 residues. Germline V gene lookup returns CDR1 LGHNT and CDR2 FRNRAP. This CDR3 is CASGFWDTDNEQFF. CDR3 sequence (DNA): TGTGCTAGTGGTTTTTGGGACACTGACAATGAGCAGTTCTTC.

V usage is TRBV5-4 and J usage is TRBJ2-5, with no clear D. The CDR3 runs 15 residues. The germline gives CDR1 SGHNT, CDR2 YYREEE (reference sequence). The germline V and J ends were trimmed by 4 bases and 1 base, with 14 bases remaining between them. CDR3 in DNA: TGTGCCAGCAGCCGTGACGCGATCTCCCAAGAGACCCAGTACTTC. The encoded protein is CASSRDAISQETQYF.

This rearrangement joins TRBV3-1 (or the pseudogene TRBV3-2) to TRBJ1-1, with D hard to call. Trimming took off 1 base at V and 4 bases at J, with 10 bases between the two ends. Germline V gene data show CDR1 as LGHDT and CDR2 as YNNKEL (reference sequence). This CDR3 is built from 14 residues. The CDR3 DNA sequence: TGTGCCAGCAGCCAAGTTTCAAGAGGCACTGAAGCTTTCTTT. It specifies CASSQVSRGTEAFF.

The chain joins TRBV3-1 (or the pseudogene TRBV3-2) to TRBJ1-5, with no clear D. CDR3 size: 14 residues. The germline V and J ends were trimmed by 4 bases and 5 bases, with 12 bases remaining between them. Germline CDR1 reads LGHDT; CDR2 reads YNNKEL (reference sequence). CDR3 loop: CASSPPGSHQPQHF. The DNA of the CDR3 is TGTGCCAGCAGCCCCCCCGGGAGCCATCAGCCCCAGCATTTT.